A single sample is the source of the 22 T cell receptor beta chains below, sequenced in a study of blood T cell repertoires in COVID-19. Measured with immunoSEQ multiplex PCR; TCRdb has only the in-frame clones, and not every one. The table records 150,000 to 200,000 clones, 81% of them present only once. The sample taken for sequencing was peripheral blood. The receptors come from a man aged 60 to 75 with active or convalescent COVID-19.

The chain employs TRBV13 and TRBJ2-5; 12 bases fit TRBD2. Trimming removed 4 bases from V and 5 bases from J; junction bases left unmatched: 2. The CDR3 contains 14 residues. CDR1 is PRHDT, CDR2 FYEKMQ, per germline (reference sequence). The CDR3: CASSWTSGMETQYF. As DNA, the CDR3 is TGTGCCAGCAGCTGGACTAGCGGGATGGAGACCCAGTACTTC. The full variable domain, with the rest looked up from reference TRBV13 and TRBJ2-5, is AAGVIQSPRHLIKEKRETATLKCYPIPRHDTVYWYQQGPGQDPQFLISFYEKMQSDKGSIPDRFSAQQFSDYHSELNMSSLELGDSALYFCASSWTSGMETQYFGPGTRLLVL.

This clone was counted only a few times. The gene calls are TRBV14 and TRBJ1-6, with unresolved D. Germline assignment: CDR1 SGHDN and CDR2 FVKESK. V was cut by 2 bases and J by 9 bases, with 5 bases left in between. This CDR3 contains 12 residues. Written as DNA, the CDR3 is TGTGCCAGCAGCCAACCGAGTTCACCCCTCCACTTT. It codes for CASSQPSSPLHF.

This clone was picked up one time. V is TRBV19 and J is TRBJ2-5, with TRBD1 matching over 7 bases. After removal of 4 bases from V and 3 bases from J, the junction contained 11 bases not matched to a gene. Germline assignment: CDR1 LNHDA and CDR2 SQIVND (reference sequence). This CDR3 has 16 residues. CDR3 sequence: CASSKRGGAGEETQYF. The CDR3 nucleotides read TGTGCCAGTAGTAAACGAGGGGGCGCTGGGGAAGAGACCCAGTACTTC. Filled out from reference TRBV19 and TRBJ2-5, the complete variable domain reads DGGITQSPKYLFRKEGQNVTLSCEQNLNHDAMYWYRQDPGQGLRLIYYSQIVNDFQKGDIAEGYSVSREKKESFPLTVTSAQKNPTAFYLCASSKRGGAGEETQYFGPGTRLLVL.

CDR3 DNA sequence: TGTGCCAGCAGGGGGAGGGTCGGCTACACCTTC. Residues: CASRGRVGYTF. This chain joins TRBV2 and TRBJ1-2; D is unresolved. The CDR3 runs 11 residues. The V gene's germline CDR1 is SNHLY and CDR2 FYNNEI. V was shortened by 6 bases and J by 8 bases, with 10 bases between the two germline ends.

V is TRBV7-9 and J is TRBJ2-7; 9 nucleotides align to TRBD2. Trimming at V came to 1 base and at J to 1 base, leaving 5 bases not matched to a gene. CDR1 and CDR2 from the germline V gene are SEHNR and FQNEAQ (reference sequence). The CDR3 sequence is 16 residues long. The CDR3 is CASSLVRGRGSYEQYF. CDR3 nucleotide sequence: TGTGCCAGCAGCTTAGTGCGCGGGAGGGGTTCCTACGAGCAGTACTTC. The full variable domain, completed using reference TRBV7-9 and TRBJ2-7, is DTGVSQNPRHKITKRGQNVTFRCDPISEHNRLYWYRQTLGQGPEFLTYFQNEAQLEKSRLLSDRFSAERPKGSFSTLEIQRTEQGDSAMYLCASSLVRGRGSYEQYFGPGTRLTVT.

This chain connects TRBV7-9 to TRBJ2-6; 8 nucleotides match TRBD1. The germline V gene has CDR1 SEHNR and CDR2 FQNEAQ (reference sequence). The V and J ends lost 5 bases and 4 bases, in that order; junction bases with no gene match: 7. The CDR3 sequence is 16 residues long. CDR3 amino acids: CASSTHRGSGANVLTF. CDR3 sequence (DNA): TGTGCCAGCAGCACCCACAGGGGGTCAGGGGCCAACGTCCTGACTTTC.

The chain employs TRBV24-1 and TRBJ1-5; 7 positions agree with TRBD1. V lost 6 bases to trimming and J lost 3 bases; unmatched junction nucleotides: 4. Germline assignment: CDR1 KGHDR and CDR2 SFDVKD. CDR3 length equals 14 residues. CDR3: CATSPGQLNQPQHF. CDR3 DNA sequence: TGTGCCACCAGTCCGGGACAGCTCAATCAGCCCCAGCATTTT.

The rearrangement uses TRBV18 and TRBJ2-1; possibly TRBD2 for D (6 bases). V gave up 5 bases and J gave up 5 bases, with 13 bases separating them. Germline lookup yields CDR1 KGHSH and CDR2 LQKENI. CDR3 length: 14 residues. Here the CDR3 reads CASSTSAGNNEQFF. CDR3 coding DNA: TGTGCCAGCTCAACCTCCGCGGGGAACAATGAGCAGTTCTTC.

V gene TRBV5-1 combines with J gene TRBJ2-1; 7 nucleotides agree with TRBD2. CDR3 length equals 16 residues. Germline V gives CDR1 SGHRS, CDR2 YFSETQ. After removal of 0 bases from V and 0 bases from J, the junction contained 3 bases not matched to a gene. The CDR3 is CASSLGRGSSYNEQFF. CDR3 nucleotide sequence: TGCGCCAGCAGCTTGGGGCGGGGGAGCTCCTACAATGAGCAGTTCTTC.

The chain joins TRBV19 to TRBJ1-3, with a tentative D call TRBD1 (6 bases). The CDR3 totals 14 residues. CDR1 and CDR2 (germline): LNHDA, SQIVND (reference sequence). V lost 9 bases to trimming and J lost 2 bases, with 14 bases between them. The CDR3 spells CASATGTPGNTIYF. The CDR3 nucleotides read TGTGCCAGCGCAACCGGGACACCTGGAAACACCATATATTTT.

This clone was counted between two and nine times. J is TRBJ1-3 and V is TRBV5-4; D unclear. V lost 4 bases and J lost 3, with 11 bases in between. The V gene's germline CDR1 is SGHNT and CDR2 YYREEE (reference sequence). CDR3 length: 14 amino acids. The CDR3 DNA sequence: TGTGCCAGCAGCGAGACGACAATTGGAAACACCATATATTTT. Protein sequence: CASSETTIGNTIYF.

This chain joins TRBV21-1 and TRBJ1-5; TRBD1, the table's D call, was not compared with the DNA. TRBV21-1 is a pseudogene locus. CDR3 size: 19 residues. CDR3 coding DNA: TGTGCCAGCAGTCGTATGCGGAAACAGGGAAATTATAGCAATCAGCCCCAGCATTTT. This sequence encodes CASSRMRKQGNYSNQPQHF.

The J gene is TRBJ2-4, the V gene TRBV19; 11 positions match TRBD2. V shed 5 bases and J 2 bases; nucleotides not matched to a gene: 5. This CDR3 is built from 16 residues. Germline V gene sequence: CDR1 LNHDA, CDR2 SQIVND (reference sequence). The CDR3 sequence is CASSHSGRAPKNIQYF. In DNA form, the CDR3 reads TGTGCCAGTAGTCATAGCGGGAGGGCCCCCAAAAACATTCAGTACTTC.

The chain joins TRBV7-9 to TRBJ2-1; 11 nucleotides match TRBD2. The CDR3 contains 14 residues. The V gene's germline CDR1 is SEHNR and CDR2 FQNEAQ (reference sequence). Trimming took 5 bases from V and 7 from J; bases not matched to a gene: 4. CDR3 in amino acids: CASSRASGRNEQFF. The DNA for the CDR3 is TGTGCCAGCAGCCGGGCTAGCGGGAGGAATGAGCAGTTCTTC.

This clone was recorded only once. The gene calls are TRBV18 and TRBJ1-5; 7 bases fit TRBD1. The V gene end was trimmed by 6 bases and the J gene end by 9 bases; junction bases not matched to a gene: 11. Germline V gene sequence: CDR1 KGHSH, CDR2 LQKENI. The CDR3 is 14 amino acids. CDR3 sequence: CASSPGQLFVPQHF. Written as DNA, the CDR3 is TGTGCCAGCTCCCCGGGACAGCTCTTTGTGCCCCAGCATTTT.

The CDR3 here is CASSFLAGAYNEQFF. The CDR3 nucleotides are TGTGCCAGCAGCTTTTTGGCAGGGGCCTACAATGAGCAGTTCTTC. The chain uses TRBV5-4 and TRBJ2-1; maybe TRBD1 (6 bases). V was clipped by 2 bases and J by 2 bases, with 11 bases between them. Germline V CDR1 and CDR2: SGHNT, YYREEE (reference sequence). This CDR3 comprises 15 residues. The variable domain in full, with the rest retrieved from reference TRBV5-4 and TRBJ2-1, is ETGVTQSPTHLIKTRGQQVTLRCSSQSGHNTVSWYQQALGQGPQFIFQYYREEENGRGNFPPRFSGLQFPNYSSELNVNALELDDSALYLCASSFLAGAYNEQFFGPGTRLTVL.

V and J are TRBV6-5 and TRBJ2-1; 8 bases are shared with TRBD2. With 5 bases clipped from V and 5 bases from J, the junction kept 5 bases outside the gene matches. The CDR3 runs 14 residues. Per germline, CDR1 MNHEY and CDR2 SVGAGI. CDR3 bases: TGTGCCAGCAGTAAGAGCGGGGGCCACAATGAGCAGTTCTTC. Protein: CASSKSGGHNEQFF.

The chain is built from TRBV19 and TRBJ1-4; D may be TRBD1 (5 bases). The germline CDR1 and CDR2 sequences are LNHDA and SQIVND (reference sequence). This CDR3 is built from 18 residues. V gave up 3 bases and J gave up 4 bases, with 21 bases separating them. The CDR3 nucleotides read TGTGCCAGTAGTATCCGGACACCAGCCTTAGCACATAATGAAAAACTGTTTTTT. Protein product: CASSIRTPALAHNEKLFF.

This chain joins TRBV12-3 or TRBV12-4 and TRBJ1-1, with no clear D. Trimming took 5 bases from V and 8 from J, leaving 12 bases between them. The CDR3 totals 12 residues. CDR3 region: CASSASGLEAFF. CDR3 sequence (DNA): TGTGCCAGCAGTGCGAGCGGACTAGAAGCTTTCTTT.

V gene TRBV28 combines with J gene TRBJ1-5; 10 positions match TRBD1. Germline V CDR1 and CDR2: MDHEN, SYDVKM. Trimming cost V 6 bases and J 5 bases; bases outside gene matches: 13. The CDR3 consists of 17 residues. The CDR3 here is CASSSPLRDRGYQPQHF. The CDR3 coding sequence is TGTGCCAGCAGCTCACCTCTCCGGGACAGGGGTTATCAGCCCCAGCATTTT.

The chain joins TRBV27 to TRBJ1-5, with TRBD1 identical over 7 bases. Germline CDR1 MNHEY, CDR2 SMNVEV (reference sequence). Germline trimming cut 5 bases from V and 2 bases from J; bases unmatched to any gene: 6. CDR3 length equals 15 residues. CDR3 nucleotides: TGTGCCAGCAGTACCAGACAGGGAGGCAATCAGCCCCAGCATTTT. This gives the protein CASSTRQGGNQPQHF.

The J gene is TRBJ2-3, the V gene TRBV18; D not resolved. The CDR3 is 15 amino acids. Looked up from germline, CDR1 is KGHSH and CDR2 is LQKENI. The V gene lost 0 bases and the J gene lost 5 bases, with 12 bases spanning the gap. CDR3: CASSPPNHGVDTQYF. The DNA of the CDR3 is TGTGCCAGCTCACCACCGAACCACGGAGTAGATACGCAGTATTTT.